This is a list of T cell receptor beta chains from one sample in a study of blood T cell repertoires in COVID-19. Sequenced by immunoSEQ multiplex PCR; TCRdb stores in-frame clones only, minus some. The repertoire includes around 140,000 clones, around four fifths of them detected once, and about 2.6% sits in the top ten. Sequencing was done on a sample of PBMCs or T cells enriched from blood (not recorded which). The receptors were sampled from a man aged 40-55 years with acute COVID-19. Each CDR3 is given with its conserved first and last residue. Fields, in order: CDR3 protein, clone size, V gene, J gene. A row's size may be missing; if present it is once, few, many or a size class.

cdr3_aa: CASSLNLGGTLLNTEAFF
clone_size: NA
v_call: TRBV5-1
j_call: TRBJ1-1

cdr3_aa: CATSPGGGQPQHF
clone_size: NA
v_call: TRBV24-1
j_call: TRBJ1-5

cdr3_aa: CAISESAGNQPQHF
clone_size: once
v_call: TRBV10-3
j_call: TRBJ1-5

cdr3_aa: CSVVWDRAIEQYF
clone_size: NA
v_call: TRBV29-1
j_call: TRBJ2-7

cdr3_aa: CASSIAGGPEQYF
clone_size: NA
v_call: TRBV10-2
j_call: TRBJ2-7

cdr3_aa: CASSQDARLVSTDTQYF
clone_size: NA
v_call: TRBV4-1
j_call: TRBJ2-3

cdr3_aa: CASSEFRGANSPLHF
clone_size: once
v_call: TRBV2
j_call: TRBJ1-6

cdr3_aa: CASSQLTIMGLLLAFF
clone_size: once
v_call: TRBV7-9
j_call: TRBJ1-1

cdr3_aa: CASSSARDYPYNEQFF
clone_size: NA
v_call: TRBV11-3
j_call: TRBJ2-1

cdr3_aa: CASSPSDRLGEKLFF
clone_size: NA
v_call: TRBV28
j_call: TRBJ1-4

cdr3_aa: CASSLQGAGSYEQYF
clone_size: NA
v_call: TRBV7-9
j_call: TRBJ2-7

cdr3_aa: CASTLTDLGQGHGYGYTF
clone_size: NA
v_call: TRBV19
j_call: TRBJ1-2

cdr3_aa: CASSPSGSSYNEQFF
clone_size: NA
v_call: TRBV7-9
j_call: TRBJ2-1

cdr3_aa: CATSRDRGNYNEQFF
clone_size: NA
v_call: TRBV15
j_call: TRBJ2-1

cdr3_aa: CASSYREASSYEQYF
clone_size: NA
v_call: TRBV5-1
j_call: TRBJ2-7

cdr3_aa: CASSHDESQPQHF
clone_size: NA
v_call: TRBV3-1/TRBV3-2
j_call: TRBJ1-5

cdr3_aa: CASSEIGGDQPQHF
clone_size: NA
v_call: TRBV2
j_call: TRBJ1-5

cdr3_aa: CAISEWDSTGELFF
clone_size: NA
v_call: TRBV10-3
j_call: TRBJ2-2